Shown below are 30 T cell receptor beta chains from a single sample sequenced in a study of cytomegalovirus exposure and HLA in healthy donors. A multiplex PCR was run with 60 Vbeta primers and 13 Jbeta primers. The repertoire was sequenced with immunoSEQ multiplex PCR; TCRdb's copy has only in-frame clones and lacks some. The sample records around 64,000 clones, 85% being singletons. Sequencing input: PBMCs. Receptor source: a female donor in good health and CMV-seronegative.

The rearrangement links TRBV7-8 to TRBJ2-3, with D perhaps TRBD2 (6 bases). The V gene lost 5 bases and the J gene lost 8 bases, with 23 bases spanning the gap. Per germline, CDR1 SGHVS and CDR2 FQNEAQ. This CDR3 contains 16 residues. As DNA, the CDR3 is TGTGCCAGCAGCAACGGCGGGACTGAGGACTCTCGTACGCAGTATTTT. Translating it yields CASSNGGTEDSRTQYF.

The rearrangement uses TRBV12-5 and TRBJ2-5; 13 bases fit TRBD2. Trimming at V came to 6 bases and at J to 5 bases, leaving 3 bases not matched to a gene. CDR1 LGHNT and CDR2 FRNRAP come from the germline V gene. There are 14 residues in the CDR3. The CDR3: CASGLAGGPETQYF. In DNA, the CDR3 is TGTGCTAGTGGACTAGCGGGGGGGCCGGAGACCCAGTACTTC.

The chain carries TRBV6-5 and TRBJ1-1; D is uncertain. Germline loops: CDR1 MNHEY, CDR2 SVGAGI. This CDR3 contains 11 residues. Trimming removed 6 bases at V and 1 base at J, with 3 bases between. CDR3 sequence (DNA): TGTGCCAGCAGCGGGAACACTGAAGCTTTCTTT. Translating gives CASSGNTEAFF.

J is TRBJ2-1 and V is TRBV27; D possibly corresponds to TRBD1 (6 bases). Trimming stripped 8 bases from V and 7 bases from J, with 12 bases between. This CDR3 is 12 amino acids long. In germline, CDR1 is MNHEY, CDR2 SMNVEV (reference sequence). This CDR3 is CASGRRGNEQFF. In DNA, the CDR3 is TGTGCCAGCGGCCGCAGGGGTAATGAGCAGTTCTTC.

The chain joins TRBV5-4 to TRBJ2-3; 9 bases map to TRBD1. There are 17 residues in the CDR3. Losses at the gene ends were 1 base for V and 6 bases for J; bases not matched to a gene: 12. Germline CDR1 is SGHNT and CDR2 is YYREEE (reference sequence). In DNA, the CDR3 is TGTGCCAGCAGCTTGCTGGGGGCCGGGACAGGGATGGATACGCAGTATTTT. Translated, it gives CASSLLGAGTGMDTQYF.

This chain uses TRBV7-9 with TRBJ2-2; 8 nucleotides align to TRBD1. The V and J ends lost 5 bases and 6 bases, in that order; junction bases with no gene match: 5. The CDR3 has 14 amino acids. The germline V gene has CDR1 SEHNR and CDR2 FQNEAQ (reference sequence). CDR3 coding DNA: TGTGCCAGCAGCCTCAGGGGGCTTGCCGGGGAGCTGTTTTTT. Amino acids: CASSLRGLAGELFF.

The chain employs TRBV7-9 and TRBJ1-1, with 8 bases aligning to TRBD1. The ends lost 5 bases at V and 1 base at J; junction bases unmatched: 6. Germline CDR1 and CDR2: SEHNR and FQNEAQ (reference sequence). This CDR3 is 15 amino acids long. The CDR3 here is CASSRLTGGNTEAFF. CDR3 bases: TGTGCCAGCAGCCGCCTCACAGGGGGGAACACTGAAGCTTTCTTT.

The chain links TRBV25-1 to TRBJ1-3; TRBD1 matches 7 bases. This CDR3 has 17 residues. The V gene's germline CDR1 is MGHDK and CDR2 SYGVNS. Unmatched junction bases numbered 12, after V lost 4 bases and J lost 3 bases. The CDR3 nucleotides read TGTGCCAGCAGTGGGGGACAGTTCCCCGATTTTGGAAACACCATATATTTT. Its protein product is CASSGGQFPDFGNTIYF.

A few counts support this clone. The chain employs TRBV28 and TRBJ2-3; D remains ambiguous. CDR1 is MDHEN and CDR2 is SYDVKM in the germline V gene. The CDR3 is made up of 14 amino acids. V lost 3 bases to trimming and J lost 0 bases, with 7 bases between them. CDR3 residues: CASSLPGSTDTQYF. CDR3 sequence (DNA): TGTGCCAGCAGTTTGCCCGGGAGCACAGATACGCAGTATTTT.

The rearrangement uses TRBV7-3 and TRBJ1-1; no definite D call. This CDR3 has 15 residues. Trimming shortened V by 2 bases and J by 1 base, and 11 bases separated the two germline ends. Germline V lookup: CDR1 SGHTA, CDR2 FQGTGA. The CDR3 nucleotides are TGTGCCAGCAGCTTAGAACAGCTACCGAACACTGAAGCTTTCTTT. Protein product: CASSLEQLPNTEAFF. Full variable domain (remainder filled in from reference TRBV7-3 and TRBJ1-1): GAGVSQTPSNKVTEKGKYVELRCDPISGHTALYWYRQSLGQGPEFLIYFQGTGAADDSGLPNDRFFAVRPEGSVSTLKIQRTERGDSAVYLCASSLEQLPNTEAFFGQGTRLTVV.

The chain links TRBV2 to TRBJ1-2; TRBD1 agrees at 7 bases. The V segment lost 5 bases and the J segment 8 bases; nucleotides outside the gene matches: 8. CDR1 and CDR2 (germline): SNHLY, FYNNEI. The CDR3 loop spans 13 amino acids. The CDR3 DNA is TGTGCCAGCAGTCTTGGAGGGGGCTACGGCTACACCTTC. Translating it yields CASSLGGGYGYTF.

V gene TRBV4-1 combines with J gene TRBJ2-1; 7 bases map to TRBD1. V dropped 0 bases and J dropped 4; count of bases not matched to a gene: 9. CDR1 is MGHRA, CDR2 YSYEKL, per germline. The CDR3 covers 17 residues. The CDR3 here is CASSQDLRDSFYNEQFF. As DNA, the CDR3 is TGCGCCAGCAGCCAAGATCTACGGGACAGTTTTTACAATGAGCAGTTCTTC.

The rearrangement links TRBV7-6 to TRBJ2-5; 8 bases agree with TRBD2. The CDR3 runs to 13 residues. Trimming took 6 bases from V and 7 from J; bases not matched to a gene: 7. CDR1 is SGHVS and CDR2 is FNYEAQ in the germline V gene. Here the CDR3 reads CASREAGAGTQYF. The DNA of the CDR3 is TGTGCCAGCAGAGAAGCGGGGGCCGGGACCCAGTACTTC.

V and J are TRBV15 and TRBJ1-4, with 8 positions matching TRBD1. CDR1 LNHNV and CDR2 YYDKDF come from the germline V gene (reference sequence). The CDR3 totals 15 residues. V gave up 3 bases and J gave up 8 bases; unmatched junction bases: 8. The CDR3 is CATSSGGQAGEKLFF. The CDR3 DNA sequence: TGTGCCACCAGCAGCGGGGGACAGGCGGGGGAAAAACTGTTTTTT.

This clone was observed a single time. The chain couples TRBV5-1 to TRBJ1-2, with a weak D call TRBD1 (6 bases). Germline CDR1 and CDR2: SGHRS and YFSETQ. Trimming shortened V by 4 bases and J by 1 base, and 11 bases separated the two germline ends. The CDR3 has 14 residues. CDR3 DNA: TGCGCCAGCAGCCCCGGACAGCTTAACTATGGCTACACCTTC. This sequence encodes CASSPGQLNYGYTF.

The chain carries TRBV7-9 and TRBJ2-7; tentative D call: TRBD1 (6 bases). The germline V gene has CDR1 SEHNR and CDR2 FQNEAQ (reference sequence). Trimming pared 1 base from V and 3 bases from J, leaving 16 bases between. The CDR3 has 16 amino acids. For the CDR3, the DNA is TGTGCCAGCAGCTTAGGGGTCGGACAGAAATTCTACGAGCAGTACTTC. It specifies CASSLGVGQKFYEQYF.

This clone was detected only a few times. The gene calls are TRBV4-3 and TRBJ2-1, with TRBD2 matching over 7 bases. This CDR3 contains 15 residues. The germline CDR1 and CDR2 sequences are LGHNA and YSLEER. V shed 2 bases, J shed 3 bases, and the junction held 4 bases outside the gene matches. The CDR3 here is CASSQREGSYNEQFF. DNA of the CDR3: TGCGCCAGCAGCCAAAGGGAGGGCAGCTACAATGAGCAGTTCTTC.

The gene calls are TRBV7-2 and TRBJ2-7; 8 bases line up with TRBD1. Trimming removed 1 base from V and 4 bases from J; junction bases left unmatched: 9. The germline V gene encodes CDR1 SGHTA and CDR2 FQGNSA. The CDR3 spans 16 residues. DNA for the CDR3: TGTGCCAGCAGCTTAGGGGGGTCTCAGGGGGCATACGAGCAGTACTTC. Translated: CASSLGGSQGAYEQYF.

The J gene is TRBJ2-7, the V gene TRBV6-1, with a weak D call TRBD1 (5 bases). The germline V and J ends were trimmed by 7 bases and 7 bases, with 23 bases remaining between them. The germline CDR1 and CDR2 sequences are MNHNS and SASEGT. There are 15 residues in the CDR3. CDR3: CASNLRRDLKGEQYF. CDR3 nucleotide sequence: TGTGCCAGCAACCTACGTAGGGATCTAAAGGGGGAGCAGTACTTC.

V is TRBV9 and J is TRBJ2-7; 8 bases fit TRBD2. Germline CDR1 is SGDLS and CDR2 is YYNGEE. The J segment lost 5 bases and the V segment lost 3 bases, leaving 10 bases of the junction unmatched. The CDR3 consists of 15 residues. The CDR3 nucleotides read TGTGCCAGCAGCGCAGCGGGACTAGATGGGAACGAGCAGTACTTC. It codes for CASSAAGLDGNEQYF.

The chain has TRBV7-8 and TRBJ2-5, with 9 bases lining up with TRBD2. After removal of 6 bases from V and 4 bases from J, the junction contained 12 bases not matched to a gene. The CDR3 is 16 amino acids. Germline V CDR1 and CDR2: SGHVS, FQNEAQ. The DNA for the CDR3 is TGTGCCAGCAGAGGAGGGGGCGGGGGGGCCGGAGAGACCCAGTACTTC. Protein: CASRGGGGGAGETQYF.

This clone was seen a single time. The rearrangement links TRBV7-2 to TRBJ2-6, with D possibly matching TRBD2 (6 bases). CDR1 is SGHTA and CDR2 is FQGNSA in the germline V gene. This CDR3 spans 19 amino acids. The V end was cut by 0 bases, the J end by 0 bases, with 15 bases between. The CDR3 DNA is TGTGCCAGCAGCTTAGCGTCAACGGGACTCCACTCTGGGGCCAACGTCCTGACTTTC. Protein sequence: CASSLASTGLHSGANVLTF.

This clone was detected once. The rearrangement links TRBV6-6 to TRBJ2-2, with 9 bases that match TRBD1. V was pared by 6 bases and J by 4 bases, with 6 bases of the junction left unmatched. Germline-derived CDR1 and CDR2 are MNHNY and SVGAGI (reference sequence). This CDR3 contains 15 residues. The CDR3 nucleotides read TGTGCCAGCAGACCGGGACAGGGAGGCACCGGGGAGCTGTTTTTT. Translated: CASRPGQGGTGELFF.

This chain connects TRBV7-9 to TRBJ2-7; 7 positions agree with TRBD2. The CDR3 has 15 amino acids. Losses at the gene ends were 3 bases for V and 2 bases for J; bases not matched to a gene: 7. In germline, CDR1 is SEHNR, CDR2 FQNEAQ (reference sequence). CDR3 in amino acids: CASSFDLRGAYEQYF. CDR3 nucleotides: TGTGCCAGCAGCTTCGACCTACGGGGGGCCTACGAGCAGTACTTC.

The J gene is TRBJ1-1, the V gene TRBV15; possible D gene TRBD1, 6 bases. V was trimmed by 1 base and J by 3 bases, leaving 27 bases between them. CDR3 length: 20 residues. Germline V gene data show CDR1 as LNHNV and CDR2 as YYDKDF (reference sequence). The CDR3 DNA is TGTGCCACCAGCAGAGGGGCTCGCGCCGGGACATCGGGCTGGGACACTGAAGCTTTCTTT. It encodes CATSRGARAGTSGWDTEAFF. Full variable domain (missing parts from reference TRBV15 and TRBJ1-1): DAMVIQNPRYQVTQFGKPVTLSCSQTLNHNVMYWYQQKSSQAPKLLFHYYDKDFNNEADTPDNFQSRRPNTSFCFLDIRSPGLGDTAMYLCATSRGARAGTSGWDTEAFFGQGTRLTVV.

J is TRBJ2-5 and V is TRBV19, with D tentatively TRBD1 (6 bases). The V and J ends lost 5 bases and 4 bases respectively, with 20 bases between them. Germline values: CDR1 LNHDA, CDR2 SQIVND (reference sequence). This CDR3 comprises 16 residues. The CDR3 spells CASSQGYSSLGETQYF. The CDR3 DNA reads TGTGCCAGTAGTCAGGGGTACAGCTCCCTGGGAGAGACCCAGTACTTC.

This clone turned up a few times. V and J are TRBV15 and TRBJ1-2; perhaps TRBD1 as D (6 bases). Germline assignment: CDR1 LNHNV and CDR2 YYDKDF (reference sequence). The V end was cut by 1 base, the J end by 4 bases, with 10 bases between. This CDR3 has 14 residues. CDR3 DNA sequence: TGTGCCACCAGCAGAGTAGGGGGGGGCTATGGCTACACCTTC. Its protein product is CATSRVGGGYGYTF.

The rearrangement links TRBV11-2 to TRBJ2-7; 7 bases fit TRBD2. The CDR3 runs 14 residues. Trimming removed 1 base from V and 0 bases from J; junction bases left unmatched: 0. The germline CDR1 and CDR2 sequences are SGHAT and FQNNGV. The CDR3 nucleotides read TGTGCCAGCAGCTTAGGCGGGGGCTCCTACGAGCAGTACTTC. Its translation is CASSLGGGSYEQYF.

This clone occurred a few times. This chain links TRBV6-5 with TRBJ1-5; D unresolved. This CDR3 has 14 residues. CDR1 is MNHEY, CDR2 SVGAGI, per germline. Trimming shortened V by 6 bases and J by 3 bases, and 12 bases separated the two germline ends. CDR3 loop: CASRRVSDNQPQHF. The CDR3 DNA reads TGTGCCAGCAGACGGGTAAGCGACAATCAGCCCCAGCATTTT.

V usage is TRBV30 and J usage is TRBJ2-1; 7 bases match TRBD1. V was clipped by 0 bases and J by 4 bases; unmatched bases: 6. Germline assignment: CDR1 GTSNPN and CDR2 SVGIG (reference sequence). The CDR3 totals 15 residues. Here the CDR3 DNA reads TGTGCCTGGAGTGTGAACAGGGGTATATACAATGAGCAGTTCTTC. Protein sequence: CAWSVNRGIYNEQFF.